These T cell receptor beta chains were read from a single sample in a study of T cell repertoires in cytomegalovirus infection. TCRdb ran MiXCR on the reads and lists one entry per CDR3 protein. The sample records about 830,000 distinct CDR3 sequences, approximately 32% being singletons. No antigen has been assigned to these receptors. Sequencing was performed on cultured CD8+ T cells from PBMCs, taken from culture after CMV antigen stimulation. The source is a human donor in good health (CMV status not recorded). Some clones in this sample may be carry-over from other donors' samples. Both conserved end residues are part of each CDR3. The D gene is left open where the match is weak. Part of the rows lack a size; the others show once, few, many or a class for expanded clones.

CDR3nt	CDR3aa	len	v_gene	j_gene	abundance	d_gene
TGTGCCAGCAGCTTAGCAGGGTCGGGCTATGGCTACACCTTC	CASSLAGSGYGYTF	14	TRBV7-8	TRBJ1-2	few	-
TGTGCCAACAGTGAATACGGGACAAAAAGGTATGAGCAGTTCTTC	CANSEYGTKRYEQFF	15	TRBV6-1	TRBJ2-1	-	-
TGTGCCAGCAGTTTATGGGGCAACGAAGAGACCCAGTACTTC	CASSLWGNEETQYF	14	TRBV28	TRBJ2-5	-	-
TGTGCCAGCAGTTACTCGGCTAGCGCTACCGGGGAGCTGTTTTTT	CASSYSASATGELFF	15	TRBV6-6	TRBJ2-2	few	-
TGCAGTGCTAGCGATTCACAGGCCCTCCCCGACAATGAGCAGTTCTTC	CSASDSQALPDNEQFF	16	TRBV20-1	TRBJ2-1	-	-
TGTGCCAGCAGTGAAGCGCTTCAGGGGGAGGATACGCAGTATTTT	CASSEALQGEDTQYF	15	TRBV2	TRBJ2-3	-	TRBD1
TGTGCCAGCAGCCCCCAACAGGGAGGTTCACCCCTCCACTTT	CASSPQQGGSPLHF	14	TRBV14	TRBJ1-6	once	-
TGTGCCAGCAGCGTCTCCCGAGGGAGCCTCTATCTTTTAGAGACTGAAGCTTTCTTT	CASSVSRGSLYLLETEAFF	19	TRBV5-5	TRBJ1-1	few	-
TGTGCCAGCAGTCCCAGGACTAGCGGGGACCAGAAGCAGTTCTTC	CASSPRTSGDQKQFF	15	TRBV27	TRBJ2-1	few	TRBD2
TGTGCCAGCAGCTTAGGGTCGGCGGGGGGCGGCACAGATACGCAGTATTTT	CASSLGSAGGGTDTQYF	17	TRBV7-2	TRBJ2-3	many	TRBD2
TGTGCCAGCAGCCCGACCGGGACAGTTACGGCTAATGAAAAACTGTTTTTT	CASSPTGTVTANEKLFF	17	TRBV7-9	TRBJ1-4	few	TRBD1
TGCGCCAGCATTTATACCCGGGGAGCTTTCTTT	CASIYTRGAFF	11	TRBV10-1	TRBJ1-1	-	-
TGTGCCAGCAGCTCAGAGGCCGGGACGAAGGCCGGGGAGCTGTTTTTT	CASSSEAGTKAGELFF	16	TRBV7-8	TRBJ2-2	few	-
TGTGCTAGTGTCCCGGGACAGCCGAACACTGAAGCTTTCTTT	CASVPGQPNTEAFF	14	TRBV12-5	TRBJ1-1	-	TRBD1
TGTGCCAGCAGTTTGGAGAACAGCCTCACCGGGGAGCTGTTTTTT	CASSLENSLTGELFF	15	TRBV28	TRBJ2-2	few	-